This TCR beta chain originates from a study of T cell responses to AZD1222 COVID-19 vaccine. The study's findings and limits: The peak T cell response came first, and repertoires were sampled only after it. Just a handful of AZD1222 recipients were seropositive at baseline.

Trimming took 6 bases from V and 8 from J, leaving 14 bases between them. This CDR3 is built from 13 residues. CDR1 is LGHNT, CDR2 FRNRAP, per germline. Method: immunoSEQ multiplex PCR; TCRdb's copy keeps in-frame clones and lacks some. The sample consists of 150,000 to 200,000 clones, roughly 85% of them appearing once. Worth noting for this clone: As yet, its antigen is unknown.

The sample here was peripheral blood, taken 28 days after the second AZD1222 dose. The chain has TRBV12-5 and TRBJ2-1; tentative D call: TRBD1 (5 bases). The TCR sequence derives from an adult who received the AZD1222 COVID-19 vaccine. In DNA, the CDR3 is TGTGCTAGTGGGCGTCAGGGTTCCGATGAGCAGTTCTTC. Residues: CASGRQGSDEQFF.